The clone carrying this T cell receptor (beta chain) was seen a handful of times. This sample was taken from a study of cytomegalovirus exposure and HLA in healthy donors. PCR was performed using 60 Vbeta and 13 Jbeta primers. Clones were sequenced by immunoSEQ multiplex PCR, and TCRdb holds only the in-frame ones, with some missing. In the table there are 80,000 to 100,000 clones, around 73% of which are singletons. Deletions cut 0 bases from V and 2 bases from J, with 9 bases between. The CDR3 contains 14 residues. Germline assignment: CDR1 SGHDT and CDR2 YYEEEE. The gene calls are TRBV5-6 and TRBJ2-7; the D gene is possibly TRBD2 (7 bases). This TCR derives from a female donor in good health and CMV-seronegative. The sequenced sample was PBMCs. The CDR3 DNA reads as TGTGCCAGCAGCTTGGGGGAGGGGGCCTACGAGCAGTACTTC. This gives the protein CASSLGEGAYEQYF. Combining the CDR3 with reference TRBV5-6 and TRBJ2-7 gives the whole variable domain DAGVTQSPTHLIKTRGQQVTLRCSPKSGHDTVSWYQQALGQGPQFIFQYYEEEERQRGNFPDRFSGHQFPNYSSELNVNALLLGDSALYLCASSLGEGAYEQYFGPGTRLTVT.